A single sample is the source of the 21 T cell receptor beta chains below, sequenced in a study of T-cell reconstitution after alpha-beta-depleted transplantation in children (dated by TCRdb to the mid-2010s). This specimen's treatment or condition label, interpreted: allogeneic hematopoietic cell transplantation with graft depleted of TCRalphabeta T cells and CD19 B cells. The library came from PCR. Sequencing used an Illumina HiSeq 2500. To normalize quantification of the TCRbeta repertoire, the TCR libraries were built with molecular barcoding that relied on unique molecular identifiers. TCRdb reran the public reads through fastp at Q25 and MiXCR, keeping productive beta chains. Rows with one shared CDR3 protein collapse into an entry with the most common genes and DNA. A total of approximately 500,000 distinct CDR3 sequences appear in this sample, roughly a tenth of them only once. 2% to 2.5% of the sample comes from the top ten.

Specimen: PBMCs, collected before TCRalphabeta/CD19-depleted stem cell transplant. Every receptor here comes from a child between 2 and 9 years old with inherited bone marrow failure, due to receive a stem cell transplant.

This clonotype was seen repeatedly, ten times or more. The chain joins TRBV12-3 or TRBV12-4 to TRBJ1-1; D is uncertain. V was cut by 1 base and J by 5 bases, with 11 bases left in between. The length of the CDR3 is 14 residues. Written as DNA, the CDR3 is TGTGCCAGCAGTTTAGGGGCTGCGGGGACTGAAGCTTTCTTT. This sequence encodes CASSLGAAGTEAFF.

This clonotype showed up just a few times. This sequence joins TRBV5-1 and TRBJ2-1; D remains ambiguous. V was shortened by 2 bases and J by 9 bases, with 6 bases between the two germline ends. The CDR3 loop spans 11 amino acids. Germline values: CDR1 SGHRS, CDR2 YFSETQ. CDR3 nucleotides: TGCGCCAGCAGCTTTAGTAGTGAGCAGTTCTTC. It specifies CASSFSSEQFF. The full variable domain, in which reference TRBV5-1 and TRBJ2-1 provide the parts outside the CDR3, is KAGVTQTPRYLIKTRGQQVTLSCSPISGHRSVSWYQQTPGQGLQFLFEYFSETQRNKGNFPGRFSGRQFSNSRSEMNVSTLELGDSALYLCASSFSSEQFFGPGTRLTVL.

The chain recombines TRBV5-1 with TRBJ2-7; a possible D gene is TRBD1 (6 bases). CDR1 and CDR2 (germline): SGHRS, YFSETQ. The CDR3 covers 14 residues. Trimming stripped 0 bases from V and 5 bases from J, with 12 bases between. For the CDR3, the DNA is TGCGCCAGCAGCTTGGCAGGGGTCCGGAACGAGCAGTACTTC. Protein product: CASSLAGVRNEQYF.

The J gene is TRBJ2-7, the V gene TRBV5-6; D is unclear. The V end was cut by 4 bases, the J end by 3 bases, with 17 bases between. Germline assignment: CDR1 SGHDT and CDR2 YYEEEE. The CDR3 loop spans 15 amino acids. CDR3 in DNA: TGTGCCAGCAGCGATTTAAGGGCGCTTTACTACGAGCAGTACTTC. Translation: CASSDLRALYYEQYF.

The sample holds many counts of this clonotype. This chain uses TRBV5-5 with TRBJ1-6, with a tentative D call TRBD1 (5 bases). V lost 1 base, J lost 9 bases, and 14 bases lay in between. Germline values: CDR1 SGHKS, CDR2 YYEKEE (reference sequence). The CDR3 is made up of 15 amino acids. CDR3 nucleotide sequence: TGTGCCAGCAGCTTGATGGGGCAGGGAAGTTCACCCCTCCACTTT. Translation gives CASSLMGQGSSPLHF.

This clonotype has at least ten counts. V gene TRBV20-1 combines with J gene TRBJ1-1; 10 bases are a match to TRBD1. The trim removed 6 bases at V and 4 bases at J, leaving 11 bases unmatched. The CDR3 is 15 amino acids. CDR1 is DFQATT, CDR2 SNEGSKA, per germline (reference sequence). The CDR3 loop is CSASNRDRGSTEAFF. DNA for the CDR3: TGCAGTGCGAGTAACCGGGACAGGGGAAGCACTGAAGCTTTCTTT.

Ten or more counts support this clonotype. The chain recombines TRBV6-1 with TRBJ2-5; 9 bases match TRBD2. Trimming removed 1 base from V and 4 bases from J; junction bases left unmatched: 4. This CDR3 comprises 15 residues. Germline CDR1 is MNHNS and CDR2 is SASEGT. CDR3 residues: CASSEGGRAGETQYF. The CDR3, as DNA: TGTGCCAGCAGTGAAGGCGGGAGGGCCGGAGAGACCCAGTACTTC.

The gene calls are TRBV7-2 and TRBJ2-1; 11 positions agree with TRBD2. Trimming at V came to 7 bases and at J to 5 bases, leaving 4 bases not matched to a gene. Germline CDR1 and CDR2: SGHTA and FQGNSA. The CDR3 spans 14 residues. Written as DNA, the CDR3 is TGTGCCAGCACAGGACTAGCGGGCCACAATGAGCAGTTCTTC. This codes for CASTGLAGHNEQFF.

This clonotype came up many times. The chain carries TRBV5-1 and TRBJ2-2; tentatively, D is TRBD2 (6 bases). Trimming cost V 5 bases and J 4 bases, with 15 bases left between them. The CDR3 is 15 amino acids. Per germline, CDR1 SGHRS and CDR2 YFSETQ. The CDR3 nucleotides read TGCGCCAGCAGTATAGAAGGACTACTCACCGGGGAGCTGTTTTTT. Its protein is CASSIEGLLTGELFF.

Many counts were recorded for this clonotype. The chain employs TRBV4-3 and TRBJ2-2, with D unclear. The germline gives CDR1 LGHNA, CDR2 YSLEER. V lost 0 bases and J 0 bases, leaving 11 bases between the germline ends. CDR3 length: 17 amino acids. CDR3 amino acids: CASSQEILSPNTGELFF. CDR3 DNA sequence: TGCGCCAGCAGCCAAGAAATTCTCAGCCCGAACACCGGGGAGCTGTTTTTT.

This clonotype has a count of ten or more. This chain uses TRBV11-2 with TRBJ2-2; D is unclear. Germline CDR1 SGHAT, CDR2 FQNNGV. The CDR3 has 15 amino acids. The V end was cut by 2 bases, the J end by 1 base, with 8 bases between. The CDR3 here is CASSLRQLNTGELFF. DNA of the CDR3: TGTGCCAGCAGCTTACGACAACTGAACACCGGGGAGCTGTTTTTT.

This clonotype was counted between two and nine times. V gene TRBV7-9 combines with J gene TRBJ1-6; D gene ambiguous. The CDR3 consists of 13 residues. V gave up 4 bases and J gave up 8 bases, with 9 bases separating them. The germline gives CDR1 SEHNR, CDR2 FQNEAQ (reference sequence). The CDR3 region has the DNA TGTGCCAGCAGCTCCTTCAGTGATTCACCCCTCCACTTT. Its protein product is CASSSFSDSPLHF.

The rearrangement joins TRBV20-1 to TRBJ2-3; 10 bases fit TRBD2. The CDR3 is 19 amino acids. CDR1 and CDR2 (germline): DFQATT, SNEGSKA (reference sequence). Trimming took 0 bases from V and 2 from J; bases not matched to a gene: 14. CDR3 in amino acids: CSARDRVSGRPFFTDTQYF. For the CDR3, the DNA is TGCAGTGCTAGAGATCGGGTTAGCGGGAGGCCGTTTTTCACAGATACGCAGTATTTT.

This clonotype was observed at least ten times. The chain links TRBV4-3 to TRBJ2-6; TRBD2 might be the D (5 bases). This CDR3 spans 15 amino acids. CDR1 and CDR2 (germline): LGHNA, YSLEER. Between the trimmed V and J ends, which lost 4 bases and 0 bases, there was a span of 7 bases. The CDR3 region is CASSPTSSGANVLTF. CDR3 DNA sequence: TGCGCCAGCAGCCCTACTAGCTCTGGGGCCAACGTCCTGACTTTC.

This clonotype was observed at least ten times. J is TRBJ1-5 and V is TRBV12-3 or TRBV12-4; perhaps TRBD1 as D (5 bases). The CDR3 contains 14 residues. V dropped 7 bases and J dropped 6 bases, with 16 bases sitting between them. For the CDR3, the DNA is TGTGCCAGCAATAACTTTGGGGGAGGTCAGCCCCAGCATTTT. This sequence encodes CASNNFGGGQPQHF.

At least ten counts were recorded for this clonotype. The chain joins TRBV20-1 to TRBJ2-6, with D perhaps given as TRBD1 or TRBD2 (5 bases each). The V gene lost 0 bases and the J gene lost 0 bases, with 12 bases spanning the gap. The germline CDR1 and CDR2 sequences are DFQATT and SNEGSKA (reference sequence). The CDR3 has 17 amino acids. Here the CDR3 reads CSARDPRGSSGANVLTF. The DNA of the CDR3 is TGCAGTGCTAGAGATCCCCGGGGCAGCTCTGGGGCCAACGTCCTGACTTTC.

This clonotype was picked up many times. The J gene is TRBJ2-7, the V gene TRBV7-9; TRBD2 is a possible D gene (6 bases). Germline V gene sequence: CDR1 SEHNR, CDR2 FQNEAQ (reference sequence). The CDR3 is 16 amino acids. V was clipped by 5 bases and J by 3 bases, with 20 bases between them. CDR3 DNA sequence: TGTGCCAGCAGCGAACGACCCCGGGACGGGAGCTACGAGCAGTACTTC. Translation: CASSERPRDGSYEQYF.

The sample holds a few counts of this clonotype. The CDR3, as DNA: TGTGCCAGCAGCCAAGAAGGGCATGAGAACCTGTTTTTT. As protein: CASSQEGHENLFF. The chain links TRBV3-1 to TRBJ2-2; D is unresolved. CDR1 and CDR2 (germline): LGHDT, YNNKEL (reference sequence). The CDR3 contains 13 residues. V lost 0 bases to trimming and J lost 14 bases, with 13 bases between them.

The rearrangement uses TRBV20-1 and TRBJ2-3, with 9 bases lining up with TRBD1. The V segment lost 3 bases and the J segment 2 bases; nucleotides outside the gene matches: 9. The CDR3 runs 16 residues. Germline V CDR1 and CDR2: DFQATT, SNEGSKA (reference sequence). This CDR3 is CSASPMDRGITDTQYF. CDR3 nucleotides: TGCAGTGCTAGCCCCATGGACAGGGGAATCACAGATACGCAGTATTTT.

CDR3: CASSRGTGTGEYTIYF. CDR3 DNA sequence: TGCGCCAGCAGCCGGGGGACCGGGACAGGCGAATACACCATATATTTT. The chain couples TRBV4-3 to TRBJ1-3, with 8 bases that match TRBD1. CDR3 length equals 16 residues. J gave up 8 bases and V 4 bases, and 13 bases lay outside the gene matches. In germline, CDR1 is LGHNA, CDR2 YSLEER.

As to this clonotype: A much larger clone sits a single nucleotide away, making a read error possible. The chain carries TRBV12-3 or TRBV12-4 and TRBJ2-7; TRBD1 matches 11 bases. The CDR3 contains 16 residues. With 8 bases clipped from V and 2 bases from J, the junction kept 11 bases outside the gene matches. CDR3 protein: CASGSPRTGGAYEQYF. Written as DNA, the CDR3 is TGTGCCAGCGGTTCCCCACGGACAGGGGGCGCCTACGAGCAGTACTTC.